This T cell receptor beta chain was captured by sequencing in a study of cytomegalovirus exposure and HLA in healthy donors (dated by TCRdb to 2016 to 2017). Regarding the research as a whole: According to an earlier analysis of several hundred of the donors, some 170 million T cells yielded approximately 120 million unique TCR beta sequences and 250 to 350 Gb of sequence data. An early release covering some 640 HLA-typed donors comprised 250 to 350 gigabases of sequencing data and tens of millions of unique TCR sequences. Among the roughly 400 genotyped donors, 75% to 90% belonged to the genetic ancestry cluster associated with self-reported Caucasian donors. The aim of the study was to test whether cataloging public T cell receptors could identify signatures of past pathogen exposure. Using immunosequencing, the study profiled T cell repertoires from fewer than 850 subjects and related those repertoires to cytomegalovirus serostatus. A separate validation cohort of over a hundred different subjects was used in addition to the roughly 670-subject first cohort. The study combined high-throughput TCR immunosequencing, statistical association of individual TCRs with disease status, and machine learning to predict cytomegalovirus infection status. A later analysis re-examined previously published TCR beta repertoires from around 670 donors and added high-resolution HLA genotyping to investigate patterns of TCR occurrence. The later analysis used no new phenotypic data to find candidate immune exposures, relying instead on TCR beta sequences and their occurrence across donors. To decide whether each TCR beta V gene segment behaved as functional or pseudogenic, an earlier analysis of some 600 of the donors relied on high-throughput TCR beta sequencing. Alongside the repertoire data, information on donor age, sex, ethnicity and CMV serostatus was compiled. A later genetic analysis took genome-wide SNP genotypes for about 55% of the 666 donors and used that subset as a discovery cohort. All discovery cohort repertoires had been generated on a single sequencing platform. HLA typing covered class I and class II loci at four-digit resolution. Typing coverage varied by locus: roughly 629-630 donors for A, B, C, DRB1 and DQB1; more than 500 for DQA1; over 600 for DPA1; about 450 for DPB1. Four to six DR-DQ haplotypes were handled as single units for association and clustering, since linkage in the cohort was strong. On average, about 240,000 unique TCR beta nucleotide sequences were sequenced per donor among 398 genotyped donors of the cohort, with around 19% of those sequences being non-productive. Study-wide findings and limitations: A group of highly shared sequence variants was considered likely to be a technical artifact of the sequencing pipeline. In this cohort, only TCR beta chains were sequenced, and detectable features were limited by the absence of alpha or paired-chain data. In an earlier analysis of approximately 590 of the donors, most TCR beta V segments appeared in productive rearrangements about 87% or about 30% of the time, broadly matching IMGT annotations. In the study, 150 to 200 TCR beta chains were listed as associated with cytomegalovirus. Because counts were too low, approximately 18 rarely observed V segments, including chromosome 9 orphons, were excluded from the earlier analysis of 587 of the donors. Several of the top co-occurrence clusters appeared to be linked to parvovirus B19, influenza, CMV and Epstein-Barr virus, according to a later analysis. Most TCR sequences were observed very rarely across donors, whereas some public TCRs were present in many individuals. A later analysis found that TCR association rates varied across HLA loci, with DRB1 alleles showing the most associated TCRs and HLA-C alleles the fewest. Correlated functional status among segregating V segments might be attributable to linkage disequilibrium, but an unknown experimental factor could not be ruled out. The only immune exposure information available for the cohort was CMV serostatus. A later analysis found that HLA-associated TCR beta chains were more clonally expanded and had lower generation probabilities than equally common non-associated chains. A further reported finding was that TCR beta sequences accurately predicted the HLA-A and HLA-B alleles for most subjects in the first cohort. The classifier was reported to diagnose cytomegalovirus status with high specificity and sensitivity in both the original and validation cohorts. Some IMGT-functional V segments, including TRBV6-2 and TRBV6-3, could not be told apart with the 87-base-pair reads, so those segments were excluded. In vitro tests confirmed that a few of the cytomegalovirus-associated TCR beta chains recognize cytomegalovirus antigens. Roughly uniform sequencing depth across donors was assumed in presence/absence analyses, although this assumption may not hold. HLA typing was unavailable for some donors at each locus, so association tests used only the typed subset. A later genetic analysis reported fewer N-insertions in productive TCRs among donors in an Asian-associated ancestry cluster than the roughly 620-donor mean. It was suggested by the authors that the approach could potentially be generalized to other disease states and immunological phenotypes. Specific HLA alleles were associated with over 15,000 TCR beta sequences at a false discovery rate of 0.05 in a later analysis. An association between a missense DCLRE1C variant and V-gene and J-gene trimming of TCR beta chains was found in a later genetic analysis and replicated in an independent cohort. When HLA alleles, especially DR and DQ, strongly co-occurred, attributing TCR associations to individual alleles was difficult. Most CMV-associated TCR beta chains appeared to be HLA-restricted in a later analysis, and the HLA associations seemed to be driven largely by CMV exposure.

The cohort was made up of 650 to 700 healthy bone marrow donors. At the time of sampling, every cohort member was nominally healthy, though immune exposures that went unrecorded were likely present. The donor tested CMV seropositive, placing the donor among the 290 or so seropositive members of the cohort. Every donor gave a peripheral blood sample, and the peripheral blood mononuclear cells from that sample were used for TCR beta sequencing. The Qiagen DNeasy Blood Extraction Kit was used to extract genomic DNA from the blood cell samples. This clone was found once. There is no known antigen for this receptor. Base qualities are not at hand, and no much larger clone is one base apart. The germline V gene (reference sequence) sets CDR1 to LNHNV and CDR2 to YYDKDF. The CDR3 numbers 15 residues from cysteine through phenylalanine. The retained sequence is limited to the CDR3, 45 bases, with the frame set at the first base. Trimming costs V 3 bases and J 4 bases, and their ends lie 15 bases apart.

The library was built by means of the immunoSEQ multiplex PCR assay. A mixture of 60 forward primers for TCR Vbeta segments and 13 reverse primers for TCR Jbeta segments was used in the multiplex PCR. The CDR3 region of rearranged TCR beta genes was amplified from genomic DNA with a multiplex PCR assay. Amplified TCR beta libraries were sequenced as 87-base-pair reads on the Illumina HiSeq System. The published analysis was carried out like this. A later analysis counted about 82 million unique TCR beta chains across the 550 to 800 repertoires, and 10 million to 12 million of these chains were shared by at least two donors. Raw reads were error-corrected and collapsed into unique sequences by a nearest-neighbor algorithm in which closely related sequences were merged to remove PCR and sequencing errors. To assign V, D and J gene segments, CDR3 sequences were aligned to IMGT reference sequences. For a sequence to be retained, at least a six-nucleotide match to both a V gene segment and a J gene segment was required. A rearrangement counted as productive if the CDR3 had no stop codons and remained in frame with V and J, and every other rearrangement counted as non-productive. CDR3 was defined by IMGT convention, running from the second conserved V-encoded cysteine to the conserved J-encoded phenylalanine. Sequences without an unambiguous match to a single V gene segment were excluded from the earlier analysis of a few hundred of the donors. An earlier analysis of fewer than 750 of the donors classified V segments as functional when productive rearrangements were above 56.7% and as segregating when the standard deviation between donors was above 5%. A statistical classification framework was built for diagnosing cytomegalovirus status from the catalog of TCR beta chain sequences. A later analysis assigned V and J genes by comparing TCR nucleotide sequences with IMGT/GENE-DB human TR gene sequences. A later analysis assigned CDR3 sequences and most-parsimonious VDJ recombination scenarios with the TCRdist pipeline. In a later analysis, each TCR beta chain was defined by its CDR3 amino acid sequence together with its V-gene family, and reads lacking a unique V-gene family were excluded. To address suspected cross-contamination and a sequencing artifact, a later analysis removed roughly 640 highly shared, low-generation-probability nucleotide sequences. For each public chain, a later analysis derived a clonal expansion index from normalized ranks of inferred template counts within each repertoire. Generation probabilities in a later analysis came from a VDJ recombination model fitted to out-of-frame rearrangements, and those results were checked against IGoR. Hypergeometric tests were used in a later analysis to score TCR-TCR, TCR-HLA and TCR-CMV co-occurrence, with a repertoire-size bias correction applied to the TCR pairs. To estimate false discovery rates, a later analysis permuted the HLA or CMV assignments 20 times. In a later analysis, co-occurring TCRs were grouped using DBSCAN, with TCRdist sequence similarity added in when clustering inside HLA-allele-positive subsets. Repertoires with fewer than 30,000 or more than 120,000 public chains, plus five repertoires with anomalous nucleotide sharing, were excluded from co-occurrence clustering. The clones in this table, taken by TCRdb from immuneACCESS, are in-frame only. Not every clone is retained; where verified, under half of the shortfall comes from an unresolved V gene, and the cause of the rest is unknown. V and J calls and clone size are copied from that table; D and trimming were computed from the DNA. The sample records about 110,000 clones, approximately 78% of which are singletons. The top ten constitute roughly 8.2% of the sample.

This sequence uses TRBV15 and TRBJ1-1; TRBD1 is a weak D gene call, 6 bases matching. The origin of this receptor is a woman aged 40 to 49 in good health and CMV-seropositive. Material: PBMCs. The CDR3 in this case is CATSRGQQGSTEAFF. The DNA sequence follows: TGTGCCACCAGCAGGGGCCAACAGGGAAGCACTGAAGCTTTCTTT.